The following is a T cell receptor beta chain sequence with its context. This clone's antigen is unknown. No much larger clone is present one base from it, and per-base qualities are unavailable. Sample time point, as interpreted from the label and publication: peripheral blood 12 weeks after first pembrolizumab dose. Mismatch repair deficiency was established in every enrolled patient by polymerase chain reaction or immunohistochemistry. TCR sequencing was carried out for a few patients who responded to pembrolizumab therapy. The phase II trial prospectively evaluated PD-1 blockade with pembrolizumab in advanced mismatch repair-deficient cancers, independent of tissue of origin. Serial peripheral blood T cell samples were collected before and at multiple times after starting PD-1 blockade. The timing of each blood sample was reported as weeks after the first dose of pembrolizumab. The library was obtained by the immunoSEQ multiplex PCR assay. In TCRdb, the immuneACCESS table is reduced to in-frame sequences with V and J assigned. These tables do not hold every clone; where another copy was compared, an unresolved V gene accounts for under half, and the others remain unexplained. Recorded for this sample are roughly 80,000 clones; 81% of them occurred a single time. The leading ten clones occupy 2.6% of the sample.

This entry is derived from a study of PD-1 blockade in mismatch repair-deficient tumors (TCRdb year 2017). For the wider study: Between late 2013 and late 2016, the trial enrolled roughly 86 consecutive patients with 11 to 12 types of mismatch repair-deficient cancer, all of whom had received prior treatment and were progressing. Deep sequencing of TCR CDR3 regions was used to track tumor-associated T cell clones in peripheral blood of patients responding to PD-1 blockade. The study at large found these results: Clones residing in the tumor, which were often undetectable in blood before treatment, expanded quickly after pembrolizumab and then contracted, generally before radiologic responses.

The germline V gene (reference sequence) provides CDR1 SEHNR and CDR2 FQNEAQ. V has 2 bases trimmed and J has 3 bases trimmed; junction bases matching no gene number 7. Spanning cysteine to phenylalanine, the CDR3 consists of 16 amino acids. Kept here is only the CDR3 DNA, which spans 48 bases and is read in frame from base 1. The clonotype originates from an adult with mismatch repair-deficient cancer. The chain employs TRBV7-9 and TRBJ2-3; 8 junctional bases match TRBD1. The sample here was peripheral blood, taken 12 weeks after starting pembrolizumab. The CDR3 sequence is CASSLYGTGKTDTQYF. The DNA sequence is TGTGCCAGCAGCTTATATGGGACAGGCAAGACAGATACGCAGTATTTT.